This TCR beta chain was identified in a study of cytomegalovirus exposure and HLA in healthy donors. PCR was performed using 60 Vbeta and 13 Jbeta primers. Method: immunoSEQ multiplex PCR; TCRdb's copy keeps in-frame clones and lacks some. The data contain 90,000 to 110,000 clones, under 85% of them seen just once; the ten biggest clones take up roughly 8%. This clone has a single count. Its antigen is unknown. Study-level points and caveats: Specific recognition of CMV antigens was confirmed in vitro for three chains (all CMV-associated).

Between the trimmed V and J ends, which lost 10 bases and 0 bases, there was a span of 18 bases. Germline CDR1 reads SEHNR; CDR2 reads FQNEAQ (reference sequence). The CDR3 spans 16 residues. The chain carries TRBV7-9 and TRBJ2-2; D not resolved. The sequence was obtained from a man aged 35 to 55 in good health and CMV-seronegative. The sequencing input was PBMCs. The CDR3 is CATAPGVAPNTGELFF. For the CDR3, the DNA is TGTGCCACGGCCCCCGGTGTAGCACCGAACACCGGGGAGCTGTTTTTT.